These T cell receptor beta chains were read from a single sample in a study of technical replicates of blood from a few donors. The table came from immunoSEQ multiplex PCR; TCRdb's copy has only in-frame clones and leaves some out. The sample records about 50,000 clones, approximately 95% being singletons. Sample: T cells isolated from PBMCs. These receptors were taken from a human donor in good health. Each CDR3 is given with its conserved first and last residue. D genes are given only for firm matches. Clone size, where shown, is once, few, many, or a class for clones that have expanded.

d_gene,j_gene,abundance,v_gene,CDR3aa,CDR3nt
TRBD1,TRBJ2-1,NA,TRBV5-1,CASSFRDRYNEQFF,TGCGCCAGCAGCTTCCGGGACAGGTACAATGAGCAGTTCTTC
NA,TRBJ1-5,NA,TRBV6-5,CASRQTGPSNQPQHF,TGTGCCAGCAGACAAACAGGGCCTTCTAATCAGCCCCAGCATTTT
NA,TRBJ1-1,NA,TRBV7-3,CASSLTRGLTEAFF,TGTGCCAGCAGCTTAACACGTGGACTAACTGAAGCTTTCTTT
NA,TRBJ2-7,NA,TRBV2,CASSELAAPYEQYF,TGTGCCAGCAGTGAATTAGCGGCGCCGTACGAGCAGTACTTC
TRBD1,TRBJ2-1,NA,TRBV7-9,CASSARSRDRGYNEQFF,TGTGCCAGCAGCGCCCGATCCCGGGACAGAGGGTACAATGAGCAGTTCTTC
TRBD2,TRBJ2-7,NA,TRBV11-2,CASSTGLAGGPEQYF,TGTGCCAGCAGCACAGGACTAGCGGGAGGGCCCGAGCAGTACTTC
TRBD2,TRBJ2-1,NA,TRBV30,CAWSKSGNPAINEQFF,TGTGCCTGGAGTAAAAGCGGGAACCCTGCTATCAATGAGCAGTTCTTC
TRBD2,TRBJ2-1,NA,TRBV7-8,CASSLRLAGSYNEQFF,TGTGCCAGCAGCTTAAGGCTAGCGGGATCCTACAATGAGCAGTTCTTC
TRBD2,TRBJ2-3,NA,TRBV29-1,CSVGGGASGRTDTQYF,TGCAGCGTTGGGGGAGGAGCTAGCGGGAGAACAGATACGCAGTATTTT
NA,TRBJ1-4,NA,TRBV11-2,CASSFQPAGEKLFF,TGTGCCAGCAGCTTCCAACCGGCGGGTGAAAAACTGTTTTTT
NA,TRBJ1-1,NA,TRBV11-3,CASSLARDAFF,TGTGCCAGCAGCTTAGCCAGGGATGCTTTCTTT
TRBD2,TRBJ2-7,once,TRBV10-3,CATNPGGNYEQYF,TGTGCCACCAACCCGGGAGGAAACTACGAGCAGTACTTC
TRBD2,TRBJ2-1,NA,TRBV5-4,CASSTAVLLAGVSYNEQFF,TGTGCCAGCAGCACCGCAGTCCTACTAGCGGGAGTTTCCTACAATGAGCAGTTCTTC
NA,TRBJ2-7,NA,TRBV25-1,CASSGTTTGTSYEQYF,TGTGCCAGCAGTGGAACTACGACAGGCACCTCGTACGAGCAGTACTTC
TRBD1,TRBJ2-1,NA,TRBV5-6,CASSLGGGGSYNEQFF,TGTGCCAGCAGCTTGGGAGGGGGCGGCTCCTACAATGAGCAGTTCTTC
NA,TRBJ1-2,NA,TRBV20-1,CSALYNYGYTF,TGCAGTGCATTGTATAACTATGGCTACACCTTC
NA,TRBJ1-1,NA,TRBV9,CASSAEGDLLEAFF,TGTGCCAGCAGCGCCGAGGGAGACCTCCTTGAAGCTTTCTTT
TRBD2,TRBJ2-2,NA,TRBV9,CASSVGTSGATGELFF,TGTGCCAGCAGCGTAGGCACTAGCGGGGCCACCGGGGAGCTGTTTTTT
NA,TRBJ1-2,NA,TRBV5-4,CASSLRQLNYGYTF,TGTGCCAGCAGCCTTAGACAGCTAAACTATGGCTACACCTTC
NA,TRBJ2-2,NA,TRBV7-9,CASPQGSNTGELFF,TGTGCCAGCCCCCAGGGTTCCAACACCGGGGAGCTGTTTTTT
TRBD2,TRBJ2-3,NA,TRBV6-5,CASSYSSGRTDTQYF,TGTGCCAGCAGTTACTCTAGCGGGAGAACAGATACGCAGTATTTT
NA,TRBJ2-6,NA,TRBV5-4,CASSHSSGANVLTF,TGTGCCAGCAGTCACAGCTCTGGGGCCAACGTCCTGACTTTC
TRBD2,TRBJ2-1,NA,TRBV6-1,CASRLAGGNNEQFF,TGTGCCAGCAGACTAGCGGGAGGCAACAATGAGCAGTTCTTC
TRBD2,TRBJ2-7,NA,TRBV19,CASSIGPTGSGNYEQYF,TGTGCCAGTAGTATAGGCCCAACGGGTAGCGGGAACTACGAGCAGTACTTC
TRBD2,TRBJ2-5,NA,TRBV4-3,CASSLGTSGRETQYF,TGCGCCAGCAGCCTTGGGACTAGCGGGAGAGAGACCCAGTACTTC
NA,TRBJ1-2,NA,TRBV11-2,CASSSSTGDSYGYTF,TGTGCCAGCAGCTCAAGCACAGGCGACTCCTATGGCTACACCTTC
TRBD1,TRBJ2-1,NA,TRBV7-7,CASSLDRGGSEQFF,TGTGCTAGCAGCCTGGACAGGGGAGGAAGTGAGCAGTTCTTC
NA,TRBJ2-7,NA,TRBV28,CASSLSNPYEQYF,TGTGCCAGCAGTTTATCTAACCCCTACGAGCAGTACTTC
TRBD2,TRBJ2-5,once,TRBV12-5,CASGLSASGRFVQETQYF,TGTGCTAGTGGTTTGAGTGCTAGCGGGAGATTTGTACAAGAGACCCAGTACTTC
TRBD1,TRBJ2-7,NA,TRBV30,CAWSVTGYEQYF,TGTGCCTGGAGTGTGACAGGGTACGAGCAGTACTTC
TRBD2,TRBJ2-7,NA,TRBV19,CASSMGLAETYEQYF,TGTGCCAGTAGTATGGGACTAGCGGAGACCTACGAGCAGTACTTC
NA,TRBJ1-5,NA,TRBV9,CASSAGTFSNQPQHF,TGTGCCAGCAGCGCAGGGACTTTTAGCAATCAGCCCCAGCATTTT
NA,TRBJ2-4,NA,TRBV5-1,CASSPQGRDGIQYF,TGCGCCAGCAGCCCACAGGGACGGGATGGCATTCAGTACTTC
TRBD2,TRBJ2-7,NA,TRBV2,CASSELAGEVGEQYF,TGTGCCAGCAGTGAGCTAGCGGGAGAGGTAGGCGAGCAGTACTTC
TRBD2,TRBJ2-7,NA,TRBV7-3,CASSQGLAGGVNEQYF,TGTGCCAGCAGCCAAGGACTAGCGGGAGGTGTCAACGAGCAGTACTTC
TRBD1,TRBJ1-5,NA,TRBV7-2,CASSERQGGDQPQHF,TGTGCCAGCAGCGAAAGACAGGGGGGGGATCAGCCCCAGCATTTT
NA,TRBJ1-4,NA,TRBV28,CASKIPGGHEKLFF,TGTGCCAGCAAAATTCCGGGAGGTCATGAAAAACTGTTTTTT
TRBD2,TRBJ2-1,NA,TRBV29-1,CSVLSGPNEQFF,TGCAGCGTTCTTAGCGGGCCCAATGAGCAGTTCTTC
NA,TRBJ2-7,NA,TRBV5-6,CASSLAQKQYF,TGTGCCAGCAGCTTGGCACAGAAGCAGTACTTC
TRBD1,TRBJ2-7,NA,TRBV4-1,CASSQDIGQGREQYF,TGCGCCAGCAGCCAAGATATAGGACAGGGTCGCGAGCAGTACTTC
TRBD1,TRBJ1-2,NA,TRBV5-1,CASSVDRVIGGGYTF,TGCGCCAGCAGCGTGGACAGGGTAATAGGGGGTGGCTACACCTTC
NA,TRBJ1-4,NA,TRBV6-5,CASTSGNEKLFF,TGTGCCAGCACTTCGGGTAATGAAAAACTGTTTTTT
NA,TRBJ2-5,NA,TRBV7-8,CASSLRPLLGETQYF,TGTGCCAGCAGCCTTCGGCCTCTACTAGGGGAGACCCAGTACTTC